This T cell receptor beta chain was retrieved from a study of blood T cell repertoires in COVID-19. On the study more broadly: The cDNA or gDNA used as material had been derived from T cells, B-cell-depleted T cells, or PBMCs.

Measured with immunoSEQ multiplex PCR; TCRdb has only the in-frame clones, and not every one. The sample has around 400,000 clones; around 83% are singletons. Germline CDR1 and CDR2: LNHDA and SQIVND (reference sequence). The CDR3 contains 15 residues. The J segment lost 8 bases and the V segment lost 6 bases, leaving 7 bases of the junction unmatched. Among Cohort 3 donors, those recovered had two negative PCRs, clearance, or symptom resolution. The receptor's source is a woman in her forties or fifties who had recovered from COVID-19. The chain uses TRBV19 and TRBJ1-6, with TRBD1 matching over 10 bases. Sequences were obtained from PBMCs or T cells enriched from blood (not recorded which). The CDR3 DNA reads as TGTGCCAGTAGAACCGGACAGGGGGTGGATTCACCCCTCCACTTT. It yields the protein CASRTGQGVDSPLHF.